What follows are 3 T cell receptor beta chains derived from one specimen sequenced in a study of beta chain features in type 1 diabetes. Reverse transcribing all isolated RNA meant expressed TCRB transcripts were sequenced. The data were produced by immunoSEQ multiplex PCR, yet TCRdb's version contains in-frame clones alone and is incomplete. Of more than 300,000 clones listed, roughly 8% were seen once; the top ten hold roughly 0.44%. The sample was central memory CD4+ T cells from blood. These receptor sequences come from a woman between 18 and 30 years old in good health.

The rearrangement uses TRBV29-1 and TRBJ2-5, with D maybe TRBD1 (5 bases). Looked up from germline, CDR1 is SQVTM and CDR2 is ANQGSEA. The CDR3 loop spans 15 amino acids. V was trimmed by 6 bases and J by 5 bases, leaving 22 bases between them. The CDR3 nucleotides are TGCAGCGTCGGAGAATGGGGCCAGAAAGGGGAGACCCAGTACTTC. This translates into CSVGEWGQKGETQYF.

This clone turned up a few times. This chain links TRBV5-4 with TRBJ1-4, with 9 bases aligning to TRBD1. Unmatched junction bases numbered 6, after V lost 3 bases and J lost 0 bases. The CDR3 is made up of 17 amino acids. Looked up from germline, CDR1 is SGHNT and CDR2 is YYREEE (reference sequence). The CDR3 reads CASSSGRDRATNEKLFF. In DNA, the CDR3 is TGTGCCAGCAGCTCCGGCCGGGACAGGGCAACTAATGAAAAACTGTTTTTT.

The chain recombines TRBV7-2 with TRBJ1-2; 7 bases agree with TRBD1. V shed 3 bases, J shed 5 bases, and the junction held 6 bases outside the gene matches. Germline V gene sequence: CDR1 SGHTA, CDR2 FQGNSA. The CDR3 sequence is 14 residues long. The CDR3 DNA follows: TGTGCCAGCAGCTTGGAGACAGGGAGGTATGGCTACACCTTC. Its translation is CASSLETGRYGYTF.